Listed below are T cell receptor beta chains from one sample, sequenced in a study of blood T cell repertoires in COVID-19. Assay used: immunoSEQ multiplex PCR; TCRdb lists only in-frame clones, some missing. The sample includes 45,000 to 55,000 clones, around 83% seen only once; the top ten take about 1.4%. The material sequenced was peripheral blood. The source of these receptors is a man aged 45-65 years with acute or convalescent COVID-19. Each CDR3 is given with its conserved first and last residue. A D gene is named only where the DNA matches it firmly. Some rows have no size entry. The others give once, few or many, or a class for an expanded clone.

TRBD1 few TRBJ1-4 TRBV6-5 TGTGCCAGCAGGCGGCAGGGGGCCGGTGAAAAACTGTTTTTT CASRRQGAGEKLFF
TRBD2 . TRBJ2-3 TRBV11-2 TGTGCCAGCAGCTTAGCCCTAGCGGGGGGGCCCACAGATACGCAGTATTTT CASSLALAGGPTDTQYF
. . TRBJ2-1 TRBV7-2 TGTGCCAGCAGCTTAGATGGCCCTCTCGATGAGCAGTTCTTC CASSLDGPLDEQFF
. few TRBJ1-2 TRBV19 TGTGCCAGTACCCCAGCCAGGGCCAGCAACTATGGCTACACCTTC CASTPARASNYGYTF
TRBD1 . TRBJ2-2 TRBV6-4 TGTGCCAGCAGATCGGACAGGGGTTCGGCCGGGGAGCTGTTTTTT CASRSDRGSAGELFF
TRBD1 . TRBJ2-3 TRBV4-3 TGCGCCAGCAGCCAAGATTCGGGACAGGTGGCAGATACGCAGTATTTT CASSQDSGQVADTQYF
. . TRBJ1-2 TRBV6-2/TRBV6-3 TGTGCCAGCAGTCTAAACTATGGCTACACCTTC CASSLNYGYTF
TRBD2 once TRBJ2-3 TRBV4-3 TGCGCCAGCAGCCCCCGGGGAGCGGGAGGAGCAGATACGCAGTATTTT CASSPRGAGGADTQYF
TRBD1 . TRBJ1-1 TRBV18 TGTGCCAGCTCACCTAATACAGGGGACACTGAAGCTTTCTTT CASSPNTGDTEAFF
. . TRBJ2-1 TRBV4-2 TGTGCCAGCAGCCAAGATGGTAGGGGGGGGCAATACAATGAGCAGTTCTTC CASSQDGRGGQYNEQFF
. . TRBJ2-1 TRBV9 TGTGCCAGCAGCGTAGGACAGATCAGTCATGAGCAGTTCTTC CASSVGQISHEQFF
. few TRBJ1-5 TRBV30 TGTGCCTGCGATTGGGGAGGTCAGCCCCAGCATTTT CACDWGGQPQHF
TRBD1 . TRBJ1-2 TRBV3-1/TRBV3-2 TGTGCCAGCAGCTCCACGGACAGGGGCTATGGCTACACCTTC CASSSTDRGYGYTF
. medium-sized TRBJ2-7 TRBV21-1 TGTGCCAGCACCCGTTCGTCGGGGAAGACGACCTACGAGCAGTACTTC CASTRSSGKTTYEQYF
. . TRBJ2-1 TRBV10-2 TGCGCCAGCGGCGGGGACTACAATGAGCAGTTCTTC CASGGDYNEQFF
. . TRBJ2-7 TRBV12-3/TRBV12-4 TGTGCCTCTGGGCTCGTGACCTACGAGCAGTACTTC CASGLVTYEQYF
TRBD2 . TRBJ2-7 TRBV10-3 TGTGCCATCAGTGATGGGGTAGCGGGGGGGCGGCGGGAGCAGTACTTC CAISDGVAGGRREQYF
TRBD1 . TRBJ1-5 TRBV10-1 TGCGCCAGCAGTGAGGGGACAGGGCAGGGCAATCAGCCCCAGCATTTT CASSEGTGQGNQPQHF
. once TRBJ2-5 TRBV7-2 TGTGCCAGCAGCCCATGGCGGTTCGAGACCCAGTACTTC CASSPWRFETQYF
TRBD2 few TRBJ2-7 TRBV5-1 TGCGCCAGCAGCTCGGGGAGCGGGAGCCGGAACGAGCAGTACTTC CASSSGSGSRNEQYF